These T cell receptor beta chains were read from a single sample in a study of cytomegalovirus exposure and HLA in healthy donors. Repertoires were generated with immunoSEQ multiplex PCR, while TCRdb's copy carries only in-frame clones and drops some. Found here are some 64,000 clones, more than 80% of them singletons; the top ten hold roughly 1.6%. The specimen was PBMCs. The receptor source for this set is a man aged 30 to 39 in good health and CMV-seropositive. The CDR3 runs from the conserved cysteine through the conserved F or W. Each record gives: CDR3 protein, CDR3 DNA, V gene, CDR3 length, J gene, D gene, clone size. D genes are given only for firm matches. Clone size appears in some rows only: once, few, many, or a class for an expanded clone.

CASSLRGGGYNEQFF	TGTGCCAGCAGCTTACGCGGGGGGGGCTACAATGAGCAGTTCTTC	TRBV11-2	15	TRBJ2-1	TRBD2	-
CASSFPLREGAHEQYF	TGTGCCAGCAGCTTCCCCCTTCGGGAGGGGGCCCACGAGCAGTACTTC	TRBV7-9	16	TRBJ2-7	-	-
CASSSRTGGNEKLFF	TGTGCCAGTAGTTCCCGGACAGGGGGTAATGAAAAACTGTTTTTT	TRBV19	15	TRBJ1-4	TRBD1	-
CASSYRDILEGDTQYF	TGTGCCAGCAGTTACCGGGACATCCTCGAAGGAGATACGCAGTATTTT	TRBV6-7	16	TRBJ2-3	-	once
CASSQGQYNSPLHF	TGCGCCAGCAGCCAAGGCCAGTATAATTCACCCCTCCACTTT	TRBV4-3	14	TRBJ1-6	-	-
CASSLAGLAGAETQYF	TGTGCCAGCAGCTTGGCCGGGCTAGCGGGAGCAGAGACCCAGTACTTC	TRBV5-6	16	TRBJ2-5	TRBD2	-
CASIDSMNTEAFF	TGTGCCAGTATTGACAGCATGAACACTGAAGCTTTCTTT	TRBV19	13	TRBJ1-1	-	-
CASSLALFSGEKLFF	TGTGCCAGCAGTTTAGCTCTTTTTAGCGGTGAAAAACTGTTTTTT	TRBV28	15	TRBJ1-4	-	-
CASSVTGGTEAFF	TGTGCCAGCAGCGTTACAGGGGGCACTGAAGCTTTCTTT	TRBV9	13	TRBJ1-1	TRBD1	-
CASSLGGLAVWERTDTQYF	TGTGCCAGCAGCTTGGGGGGACTAGCGGTCTGGGAGAGGACAGATACGCAGTATTTT	TRBV5-5	19	TRBJ2-3	TRBD2	-
CASSVRSTDTQYF	TGTGCCAGCAGCGTTAGAAGCACAGATACGCAGTATTTT	TRBV9	13	TRBJ2-3	-	-
CASSSREDAGQPQHF	TGTGCCAGCAGTTCTCGAGAGGATGCGGGGCAGCCCCAGCATTTT	TRBV6-6	15	TRBJ1-5	-	-
CASSPTATRGNEQFF	TGTGCCAGCAGCCCGACCGCGACTCGAGGCAATGAGCAGTTCTTC	TRBV5-4	15	TRBJ2-1	-	-
CASSLDYNEKLFF	TGTGCCAGCAGTCTTGACTACAATGAAAAACTGTTTTTT	TRBV6-1	13	TRBJ1-4	-	-
CASSSRWVAGGRAYNEQFF	TGTGCCAGCAGTTCCCGGTGGGTAGCGGGAGGGCGGGCTTACAATGAGCAGTTCTTC	TRBV28	19	TRBJ2-1	TRBD2	-
CASSHSSAGGGQETQYF	TGTGCCAGCAGCCATTCATCGGCCGGGGGAGGCCAAGAGACCCAGTACTTC	TRBV7-3	17	TRBJ2-5	-	-
CSVSYDRVNTEAFF	TGCAGCGTCAGCTACGACAGGGTGAACACTGAAGCTTTCTTT	TRBV29-1	14	TRBJ1-1	TRBD1	-
CASSRPSNEQFF	TGTGCCAGCAGTCGCCCCAGCAATGAGCAGTTCTTC	TRBV27	12	TRBJ2-1	-	-
CASSVGQNMNTEAFF	TGTGCCAGCAGCGTAGGACAGAATATGAACACTGAAGCTTTCTTT	TRBV9	15	TRBJ1-1	-	-
CASSSPSGGISYEQYF	TGTGCCAGTAGTTCCCCCAGTGGGGGGATCTCCTACGAGCAGTACTTC	TRBV19	16	TRBJ2-7	-	-
CASSPGVYGYTF	TGTGCCAGCAGTCCGGGGGTCTATGGCTACACCTTC	TRBV6-5	12	TRBJ1-2	-	-
CASSLGGKTEAFF	TGCGCCAGCAGCTTGGGAGGGAAAACTGAAGCTTTCTTT	TRBV5-1	13	TRBJ1-1	-	-
CASSELGTVRQPQHF	TGTGCCAGCAGTGAATTGGGGACAGTCAGGCAGCCCCAGCATTTT	TRBV6-1	15	TRBJ1-5	TRBD1	-